This paragraph reports one TCR beta chain. This sample was included in a study of blood T cell repertoires in COVID-19. About the research overall: Sites in the United States, Italy and Spain provided acute and convalescent COVID-19 samples. PBMCs, B-cell-depleted T cells, or T cells provided the cDNA or gDNA that made up the material.

Germline V gives CDR1 SGHTA, CDR2 FQGNSA. J gave up 1 base and V 0 bases, and 6 bases lay outside the gene matches. This CDR3 region has 17 residues. Recruitment covered fewer than 25 US areas and drew participants whose ages spanned roughly 18 to 100 years. As processed by the authors: The authors estimated nucleated cell counts from reference gene primer amplification. Measured with immunoSEQ multiplex PCR; TCRdb has only the in-frame clones, and not every one. The DNA gave D and trimming, while V, J and clone size come from that table. Among 250,000 to 300,000 clones listed, approximately 90% were seen once.

The sequence came from a man aged 40-50 years who had recovered from COVID-19. The chain joins TRBV7-2 to TRBJ2-5; 9 bases map to TRBD1. Material for sequencing was PBMCs or T cells enriched from blood (not recorded which). The CDR3 region is CASSLAGTGYIQETQYF. The DNA for the CDR3 is TGTGCCAGCAGCTTAGCGGGGACAGGGTATATCCAAGAGACCCAGTACTTC.